Below are 25 T cell receptor beta chains sequenced from a single sample in a study of PD-1 blockade in classical Hodgkin lymphoma. The data were produced by immunoSEQ multiplex PCR, yet TCRdb's version contains in-frame clones alone and is incomplete. The table shows 40,000 to 50,000 clones, with roughly nine tenths occurring only once. Relapse after autologous stem cell transplantation occurred in every patient, and brentuximab vedotin exposure varied. This specimen was peripheral blood mononuclear cells (PBMCs), taken before the second cycle of nivolumab. All receptors derive from a human donor with classical Hodgkin lymphoma.

V gene TRBV29-1 combines with J gene TRBJ1-2; TRBD1 might be the D (5 bases). V was cut by 1 base and J by 6 bases, with 9 bases left in between. CDR1 and CDR2 (germline): SQVTM, ANQGSEA. This CDR3 contains 12 residues. The CDR3 reads CSVEGGGDGYTF. The CDR3, as DNA: TGCAGCGTTGAAGGAGGAGGGGATGGCTACACCTTC.

The chain is built from TRBV28 and TRBJ2-7; 11 bases are a match to TRBD2. Trimming took 7 bases from V and 5 from J; bases not matched to a gene: 1. Germline lookup yields CDR1 MDHEN and CDR2 SYDVKM. This CDR3 region has 12 residues. CDR3: CASTSGRHEQYF. The CDR3 region has the DNA TGTGCCAGCACTAGCGGGAGGCACGAGCAGTACTTC. Full variable domain (outside the CDR3, taken from reference TRBV28 and TRBJ2-7): DVKVTQSSRYLVKRTGEKVFLECVQDMDHENMFWYRQDPGLGLRLIYFSYDVKMKEKGDIPEGYSVSREKKERFSLILESASTNQTSMYLCASTSGRHEQYFGPGTRLTVT.

V usage is TRBV28 and J usage is TRBJ2-5, with D maybe TRBD2 (5 bases). The germline V and J ends were trimmed by 5 bases and 7 bases, with 17 bases remaining between them. The CDR3 spans 14 residues. Germline CDR1 is MDHEN and CDR2 is SYDVKM. CDR3 sequence (DNA): TGTGCCAGCAGTCTTTCGACCCCGGGGAGGACCCAGTACTTC. Amino acid sequence: CASSLSTPGRTQYF.

V gene TRBV7-9 combines with J gene TRBJ2-6; no clear D. This CDR3 has 15 residues. Trimming removed 1 base from V and 2 bases from J, with 6 bases in between. Germline loops: CDR1 SEHNR, CDR2 FQNEAQ (reference sequence). The CDR3 loop reads CASSLVIPGANVLTF. As DNA, the CDR3 is TGTGCCAGCAGCTTAGTCATCCCTGGGGCCAACGTCCTGACTTTC.

This chain connects TRBV5-4 to TRBJ2-3, with D possibly matching TRBD2 (6 bases). With 1 base removed from V and 2 bases from J, the gap between germline ends came to 14 bases. This CDR3 has 16 amino acids. Germline CDR1 and CDR2: SGHNT and YYREEE (reference sequence). CDR3 residues: CASSLNAGIHTDTQYF. CDR3 DNA sequence: TGTGCCAGCAGCTTGAACGCGGGGATCCACACAGATACGCAGTATTTT.

This clone showed up just once. The chain joins TRBV9 to TRBJ2-5, with a possible D match to TRBD1 (5 bases). The CDR3 runs to 15 residues. Germline CDR1 reads SGDLS; CDR2 reads YYNGEE. Trimming pared 0 bases from V and 1 base from J, leaving 10 bases between. The CDR3 nucleotides are TGTGCCAGCAGCGTAGCGGGCAGGGTCCAAGAGACCCAGTACTTC. It specifies CASSVAGRVQETQYF.

The chain carries TRBV27 and TRBJ2-7; D may be TRBD1 (5 bases). CDR3 size: 13 residues. V lost 6 bases and J lost 3, with 12 bases in between. Germline V gives CDR1 MNHEY, CDR2 SMNVEV (reference sequence). CDR3 sequence (DNA): TGTGCCAGCAGCTATGACAGCCGCTACGAGCAGTACTTC. This gives the protein CASSYDSRYEQYF.

This CDR3 is CASSLGQGRYGYTF. For the CDR3, the DNA is TGTGCCAGCAGTCTAGGACAGGGCCGCTATGGCTACACCTTC. This chain links TRBV28 with TRBJ1-2; TRBD1 aligns across 8 bases. V lost 5 bases and J lost 4; bases outside the gene matches: 6. This CDR3 has 14 residues. Germline CDR1 and CDR2: MDHEN and SYDVKM.

The chain is built from TRBV7-9 and TRBJ1-1; D not resolved. The CDR3 is 13 amino acids. The V end lost 3 bases, the J end lost 1 base, and 6 bases lay between the germline ends. Germline-derived CDR1 and CDR2 are SEHNR and FQNEAQ (reference sequence). The CDR3 is CASSFVGNTEAFF. The DNA of the CDR3 is TGTGCCAGCAGCTTTGTGGGGAACACTGAAGCTTTCTTT.

The chain joins TRBV19 to TRBJ2-5; 10 bases are a match to TRBD1. The V segment lost 6 bases and the J segment 1 base; nucleotides outside the gene matches: 5. Looked up from germline, CDR1 is LNHDA and CDR2 is SQIVND (reference sequence). The CDR3 runs 15 residues. The CDR3 nucleotides read TGTGCCAGTAGAAAGACAGGGGGCGTCCAAGAGACCCAGTACTTC. Its translation is CASRKTGGVQETQYF.

The rearrangement links TRBV27 to TRBJ2-7; D not resolved. Germline V CDR1 and CDR2: MNHEY, SMNVEV (reference sequence). The CDR3 is 16 amino acids. Deletions cut 5 bases from V and 2 bases from J, with 19 bases between. In DNA form, the CDR3 reads TGTGCCAGCAGTCTAAGCCTCTGGAAGCGTACCTACGAGCAGTACTTC. Its translation is CASSLSLWKRTYEQYF.

The chain uses TRBV5-8 and TRBJ2-7, with unresolved D. CDR1 is SGHTS and CDR2 is YDEGEE in the germline V gene. The V end was cut by 0 bases, the J end by 7 bases, with 11 bases between. The CDR3 is 13 residues long. CDR3 region: CASSLVVSKEQYF. The CDR3 DNA reads TGTGCCAGCAGCTTGGTGGTCTCTAAGGAGCAGTACTTC.

The genes are TRBV5-1 and TRBJ2-2; D is uncertain. The germline CDR1 and CDR2 sequences are SGHRS and YFSETQ. The CDR3 is 13 amino acids. V lost 4 bases to trimming and J lost 7 bases, with 11 bases between them. The CDR3 DNA reads TGCGCCAGCAGCCCGCTCGTAGGCGGGGAGCTGTTTTTT. Translating gives CASSPLVGGELFF. The whole variable domain, remainder taken from reference TRBV5-1 and TRBJ2-2, is KAGVTQTPRYLIKTRGQQVTLSCSPISGHRSVSWYQQTPGQGLQFLFEYFSETQRNKGNFPGRFSGRQFSNSRSEMNVSTLELGDSALYLCASSPLVGGELFFGEGSRLTVL.

This chain joins TRBV4-3 and TRBJ1-6, with 7 bases matching TRBD1. The CDR3 spans 15 residues. The germline CDR1 and CDR2 sequences are LGHNA and YSLEER. Trimming removed 5 bases from V and 4 bases from J; junction bases left unmatched: 5. CDR3 bases: TGCGCCAGCAGCATGGGGACAGCTTATAATTCACCCCTCCACTTT. Its translation is CASSMGTAYNSPLHF.

The chain recombines TRBV5-1 with TRBJ1-1; the D gene is possibly TRBD1 (5 bases). CDR1 is SGHRS, CDR2 YFSETQ, per germline. The CDR3 consists of 14 residues. The V end lost 4 bases, the J end lost 0 bases, and 10 bases lay between the germline ends. The CDR3 DNA sequence: TGCGCCAGCAGCCCCAGGACAATGAACACTGAAGCTTTCTTT. Protein sequence: CASSPRTMNTEAFF.

The chain has TRBV7-9 and TRBJ2-7, with D unresolved. The V end was cut by 2 bases, the J end by 2 bases, with 13 bases between. This CDR3 comprises 15 residues. Germline loops: CDR1 SEHNR, CDR2 FQNEAQ (reference sequence). The CDR3 here is CASSLRSGQTYEQYF. CDR3 nucleotide sequence: TGTGCCAGCAGCTTAAGAAGTGGGCAGACCTACGAGCAGTACTTC.

This clone came up a few times. V is TRBV7-2 and J is TRBJ2-7; D might be TRBD1 (5 bases). Trimming left V 1 base short and J 4 bases short, with 14 bases between. In germline, CDR1 is SGHTA, CDR2 FQGNSA. This CDR3 spans 15 amino acids. The CDR3 DNA reads as TGTGCCAGCAGCTTAGGGTCCGCCAGGGTTTACGAGCAGTACTTC. Encoded protein: CASSLGSARVYEQYF.

This chain uses TRBV6-1 with TRBJ2-1, with 10 bases fitting TRBD2. The V gene's germline CDR1 is MNHNS and CDR2 SASEGT. The CDR3 consists of 14 residues. V lost 4 bases, J lost 5 bases, and 2 bases stayed unmatched. CDR3 nucleotide sequence: TGTGCCAGCAGTGCACTAGCGGGAAACAATGAGCAGTTCTTC. Translating gives CASSALAGNNEQFF.

About this clone itself: Here the CDR3 omits its conserved ending phenylalanine or tryptophan, so a read error is the likely source. The limits of the CDR3 on the DNA are not certain, so only TCRdb's listed CDR3 is given. The chain carries TRBV11-3 and TRBJ1-6. The CDR3 adds up to 11 amino acids, both ends counted. Germline CDR1 is SGHNT and CDR2 is YENEEA. CDR3 sequence: CASSLERIRAS.

The chain employs TRBV14 and TRBJ1-1; D ambiguous. V was cut by 0 bases and J by 3 bases, with 11 bases left in between. The CDR3 extends over 15 amino acids. Germline lookup yields CDR1 SGHDN and CDR2 FVKESK. The CDR3 region is CASSQEDGSYTEAFF. The CDR3 region has the DNA TGTGCCAGCAGCCAAGAGGACGGTTCATACACTGAAGCTTTCTTT.

The CDR3 nucleotides are TGTGCCAGCAGCCCCGCCGGGCTGTATACGCAGTATTTT. It encodes CASSPAGLYTQYF. J is TRBJ2-3 and V is TRBV11-2; D is unclear. The CDR3 has 13 amino acids. The V and J ends lost 5 bases and 7 bases respectively, with 13 bases between them. Looked up from germline, CDR1 is SGHAT and CDR2 is FQNNGV.

The chain joins TRBV6-6 to TRBJ2-1, with 13 bases matching TRBD2. CDR1 is MNHNY, CDR2 SVGAGI, per germline (reference sequence). Germline trimming cut 6 bases from V and 10 bases from J; bases unmatched to any gene: 9. The CDR3 length is 15 residues. The CDR3 sequence is CASSTGLAGISEQFF. The CDR3 DNA reads TGTGCCAGCAGCACGGGACTAGCGGGAATCAGCGAGCAGTTCTTC.

The V call is TRBV5-5, the J call TRBJ2-3, with D uncertain. CDR1 and CDR2 (germline): SGHKS, YYEKEE (reference sequence). This CDR3 is 15 amino acids long. V dropped 1 base and J dropped 0 bases, with 9 bases sitting between them. The DNA for the CDR3 is TGTGCCAGCAGCTTGACGGCCATTAGCACAGATACGCAGTATTTT. Translating gives CASSLTAISTDTQYF.

V and J are TRBV27 and TRBJ2-3; D possibly matches TRBD1 or TRBD2 (5 bases each). Per the germline V gene, CDR1 is MNHEY and CDR2 is SMNVEV (reference sequence). V gave up 1 base and J gave up 1 base, with 9 bases separating them. This CDR3 has 15 residues. CDR3 protein: CASSLYRGRTDTQYF. The CDR3 bases are TGTGCCAGCAGTTTATACCGGGGCCGCACAGATACGCAGTATTTT.

This clone was counted only a few times. The chain employs TRBV2 and TRBJ1-2; D ambiguous. Trimming pared 0 bases from V and 0 bases from J, leaving 14 bases between. Germline V gene data show CDR1 as SNHLY and CDR2 as FYNNEI. The CDR3 covers 17 residues. In nucleotides, the CDR3 is TGTGCCAGCAGTGAAGCGCTTCGACTCCAGGCTAACTATGGCTACACCTTC. This encodes CASSEALRLQANYGYTF.